The rows below give T cell receptor beta chains drawn from one sample of a study of blood T cell repertoires in COVID-19. Profiling relied on immunoSEQ multiplex PCR, and the TCRdb table lists in-frame clones only, not all of them. The top ten hold around 6.5% of the sample, which has approximately 270,000 clones, about nine tenths seen once. The sample comprised peripheral blood. These TCRs come from a woman aged 25 to 39 with COVID-19, enrolled during active disease. The CDR3 runs from the conserved cysteine through the conserved F or W. A D gene is named only where the DNA matches it firmly. Expanded clones get a size class; other rows say once, few or many, or leave the size out.

d_call clone_size j_call v_call cdr3_aa cdr3_nt
TRBD2 - TRBJ2-1 TRBV25-1 CASYGSSGSVQFF TGTGCCAGTTACGGATCTAGCGGGAGCGTGCAGTTCTTC
- - TRBJ2-3 TRBV28 CASTADGGNTDTQYF TGTGCCAGCACTGCGGATGGGGGGAACACAGATACGCAGTATTTT
TRBD1 - TRBJ2-1 TRBV24-1 CATLDRAVVTYNEQFF TGTGCCACCTTGGACAGGGCCGTAGTAACCTACAATGAGCAGTTCTTC
- - TRBJ1-4 TRBV16 CASSPGRGEKLFF TGTGCCAGCAGCCCAGGCAGGGGCGAAAAACTGTTTTTT
TRBD1 - TRBJ1-1 TRBV9 CASSAERTGRSEAFF TGTGCCAGCAGCGCCGAGAGGACAGGTAGATCTGAAGCTTTCTTT
TRBD1 - TRBJ1-2 TRBV3-1/TRBV3-2 CASSQVNPGTGKERYGYTF TGTGCCAGCAGCCAAGTTAACCCCGGGACAGGGAAGGAGCGCTATGGCTACACCTTC
- - TRBJ2-7 TRBV24-1 CAPSPPYEQYF TGTGCCCCCTCCCCCCCCTACGAGCAGTACTTC
- - TRBJ2-3 TRBV7-8 CASSFHQGTQYF TGTGCCAGCAGCTTTCATCAGGGGACGCAGTATTTT
- - TRBJ1-2 TRBV24-1 CATSEAEYGYTF TGTGCCACCAGTGAGGCGGAGTATGGCTACACCTTC
- few TRBJ1-3 TRBV15 CATSRVQGVNTIYF TGTGCCACCAGCAGAGTACAGGGAGTAAACACCATATATTTT
TRBD1 few TRBJ1-5 TRBV28 CASSPFGGTVSNQPQHF TGTGCCAGCAGCCCCTTTGGTGGGACAGTTAGCAATCAGCCCCAGCATTTT
- once TRBJ2-1 TRBV27 CASSLSVESSYNEQFF TGTGCCAGCAGTTTATCGGTGGAGAGCTCCTACAATGAGCAGTTCTTC
- once TRBJ1-2 TRBV5-5 CASSLIARPNAGPNYGYTF TGTGCCAGCAGCTTGATTGCCAGGCCCAATGCGGGCCCAAACTATGGCTACACCTTC
- - TRBJ1-1 TRBV7-2 CASSDHRALNTEAFF TGTGCCAGCAGCGACCACAGGGCGTTGAACACTGAAGCTTTCTTT